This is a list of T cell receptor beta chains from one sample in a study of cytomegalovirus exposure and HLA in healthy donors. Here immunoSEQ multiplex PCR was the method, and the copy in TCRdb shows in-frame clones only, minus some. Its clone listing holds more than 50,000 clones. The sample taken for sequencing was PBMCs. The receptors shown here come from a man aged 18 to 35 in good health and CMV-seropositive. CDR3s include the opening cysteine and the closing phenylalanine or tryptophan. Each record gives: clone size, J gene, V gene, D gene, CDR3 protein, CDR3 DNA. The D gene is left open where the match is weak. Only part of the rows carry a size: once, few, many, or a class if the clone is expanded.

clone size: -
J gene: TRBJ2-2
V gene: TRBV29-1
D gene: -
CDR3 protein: CSVRVSNTGELFF
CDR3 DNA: TGCAGCGTTCGGGTATCGAACACCGGGGAGCTGTTTTTT

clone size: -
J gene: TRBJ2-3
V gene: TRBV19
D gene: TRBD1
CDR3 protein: CASSIQGETDTQYF
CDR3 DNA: TGTGCCAGTAGTATCCAGGGGGAGACAGATACGCAGTATTTT

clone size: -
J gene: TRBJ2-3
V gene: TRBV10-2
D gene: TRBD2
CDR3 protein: CASTALAGSTYTQYF
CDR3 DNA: TGCGCCAGCACTGCTCTAGCGGGGTCCACATATACGCAGTATTTT

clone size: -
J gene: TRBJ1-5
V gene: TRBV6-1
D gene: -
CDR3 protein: CASSGQVGNQPQHF
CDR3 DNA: TGTGCCAGCAGTGGACAGGTCGGCAATCAGCCCCAGCATTTT

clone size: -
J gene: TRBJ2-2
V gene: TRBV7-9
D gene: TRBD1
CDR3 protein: CASSPGQGAHGELFF
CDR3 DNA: TGTGCCAGCAGCCCTGGACAGGGGGCCCACGGGGAGCTGTTTTTT

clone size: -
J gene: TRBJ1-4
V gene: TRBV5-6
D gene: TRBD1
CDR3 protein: CASSQDRLGVYEKLFF
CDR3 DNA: TGTGCCAGCAGTCAGGACAGGCTTGGGGTCTATGAAAAACTGTTTTTT

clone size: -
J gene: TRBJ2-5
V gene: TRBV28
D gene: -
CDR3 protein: CASSLYLARKETQYF
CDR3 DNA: TGTGCCAGCAGTTTATACCTAGCGAGAAAAGAGACCCAGTACTTC

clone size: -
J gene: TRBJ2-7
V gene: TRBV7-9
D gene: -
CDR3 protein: CASSSLTGLGSYEQYF
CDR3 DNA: TGTGCCAGCAGCTCACTAACAGGGTTGGGCTCCTACGAGCAGTACTTC

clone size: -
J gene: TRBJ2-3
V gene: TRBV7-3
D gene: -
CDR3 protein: CASSLGAATDTQYF
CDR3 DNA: TGTGCCAGCAGCTTAGGAGCGGCCACAGATACGCAGTATTTT

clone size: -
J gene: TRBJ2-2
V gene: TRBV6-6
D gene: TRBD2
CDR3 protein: CASIRTREVGELFF
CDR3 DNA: TGTGCCAGCATCCGGACTAGAGAGGTCGGGGAGCTGTTTTTT

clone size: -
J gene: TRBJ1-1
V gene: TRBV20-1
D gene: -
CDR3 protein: CSAGDTRF
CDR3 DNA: TGCAGTGCTGGGGACACCCGATTT

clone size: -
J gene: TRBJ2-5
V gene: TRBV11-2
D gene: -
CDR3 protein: CASSFTGWQETQYF
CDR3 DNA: TGTGCCAGCAGCTTTACAGGGTGGCAAGAGACCCAGTACTTC

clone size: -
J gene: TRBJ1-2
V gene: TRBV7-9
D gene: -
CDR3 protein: CASGIGGDLYGYTF
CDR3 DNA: TGTGCCAGCGGCATAGGGGGAGACCTCTATGGCTACACCTTC

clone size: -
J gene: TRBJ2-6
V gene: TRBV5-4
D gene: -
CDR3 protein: CASSSAGSGANVLTF
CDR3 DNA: TGTGCCAGCAGCTCCGCAGGCTCTGGGGCCAACGTCCTGACTTTC

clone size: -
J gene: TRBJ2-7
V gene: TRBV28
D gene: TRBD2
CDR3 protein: CASSTAGGPYEQYF
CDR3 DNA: TGTGCCAGCAGTACAGCGGGAGGGCCATATGAGCAGTACTTC

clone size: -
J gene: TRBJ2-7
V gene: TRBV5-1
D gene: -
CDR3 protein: CASSLASHGAGEQYF
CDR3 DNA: TGCGCCAGCAGCTTGGCGAGCCATGGGGCAGGCGAGCAGTACTTC

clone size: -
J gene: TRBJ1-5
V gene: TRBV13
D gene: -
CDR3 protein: CASSLGPTGQPQHF
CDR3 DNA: TGTGCCAGCAGCTTAGGACCCACGGGTCAGCCCCAGCATTTT

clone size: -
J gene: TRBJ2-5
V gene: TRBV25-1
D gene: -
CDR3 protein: CASSVAATRTQYF
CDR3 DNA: TGTGCCAGCAGTGTAGCGGCTACGCGGACCCAGTACTTC

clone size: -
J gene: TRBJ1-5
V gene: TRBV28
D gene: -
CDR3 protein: CASSKGGRVQPQHF
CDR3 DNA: TGTGCCAGCAGTAAGGGGGGGCGCGTTCAGCCCCAGCATTTT

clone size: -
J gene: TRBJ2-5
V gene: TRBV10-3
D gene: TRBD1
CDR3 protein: CAITPGQRETQYF
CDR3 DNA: TGTGCCATCACTCCGGGACAGCGGGAGACCCAGTACTTC

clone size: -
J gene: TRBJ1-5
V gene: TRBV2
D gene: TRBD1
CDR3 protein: CASSDQTGAQPQHF
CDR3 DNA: TGTGCCAGCAGTGACCAGACAGGGGCTCAGCCCCAGCATTTT

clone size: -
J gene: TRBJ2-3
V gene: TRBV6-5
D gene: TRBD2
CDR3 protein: CASSPGTSPDTQYF
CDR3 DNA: TGTGCCAGCAGCCCCGGGACTAGCCCAGATACGCAGTATTTT

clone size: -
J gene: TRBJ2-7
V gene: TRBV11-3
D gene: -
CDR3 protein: CASSFRRISIHRQYF
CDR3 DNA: TGTGCCAGCAGCTTCCGACGGATTTCGATTCACAGGCAGTACTTC

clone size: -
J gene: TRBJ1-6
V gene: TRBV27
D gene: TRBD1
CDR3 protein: CARQTGGTYNSPLHF
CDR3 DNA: TGTGCCCGACAGACAGGGGGGACCTATAATTCACCCCTCCACTTT

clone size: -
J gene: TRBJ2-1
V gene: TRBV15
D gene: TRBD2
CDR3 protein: CATTREMAGASYNEQFF
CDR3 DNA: TGTGCCACCACAAGAGAAATGGCGGGAGCGTCCTACAATGAGCAGTTCTTC

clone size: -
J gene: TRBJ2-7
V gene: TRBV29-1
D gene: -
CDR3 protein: CSVGETAYEQYF
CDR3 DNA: TGCAGCGTTGGCGAAACAGCCTACGAGCAGTACTTC

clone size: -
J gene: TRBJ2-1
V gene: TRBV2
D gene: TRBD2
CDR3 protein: CASTPQTSGLVHEQFF
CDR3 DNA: TGTGCCAGCACTCCACAGACTAGCGGGCTTGTCCATGAGCAGTTCTTC

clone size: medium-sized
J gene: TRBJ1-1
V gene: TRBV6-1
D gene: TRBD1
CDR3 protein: CASSEAPTGSTEAFF
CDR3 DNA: TGTGCCAGCAGTGAAGCTCCGACAGGGAGCACTGAAGCTTTCTTT

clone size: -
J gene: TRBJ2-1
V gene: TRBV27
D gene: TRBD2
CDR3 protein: CASSLHGLAGGNEQFF
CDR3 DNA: TGTGCCAGCAGTTTACACGGACTAGCGGGAGGAAATGAGCAGTTCTTC

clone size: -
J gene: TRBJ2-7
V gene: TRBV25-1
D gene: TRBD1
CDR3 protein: CASKGTGSHEQYF
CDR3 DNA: TGTGCCAGCAAAGGGACAGGGAGTCACGAGCAGTACTTC

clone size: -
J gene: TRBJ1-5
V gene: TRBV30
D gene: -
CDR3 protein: CAWSVPGLYSNQPQHF
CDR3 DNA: TGTGCCTGGAGTGTACCTGGACTTTATAGCAATCAGCCCCAGCATTTT

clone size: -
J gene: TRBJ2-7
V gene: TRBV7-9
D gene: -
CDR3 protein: CASSSDVSGSSYEQYF
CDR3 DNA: TGTGCCAGCAGCTCCGACGTGAGCGGCAGCTCCTACGAGCAGTACTTC

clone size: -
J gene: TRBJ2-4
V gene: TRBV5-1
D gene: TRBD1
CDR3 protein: CASSNGTGGKNIQYF
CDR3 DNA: TGCGCCAGCAGCAATGGGACAGGGGGCAAAAACATTCAGTACTTC

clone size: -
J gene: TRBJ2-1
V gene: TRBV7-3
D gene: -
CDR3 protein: CASSFLKTGRYNEQFF
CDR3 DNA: TGTGCCAGCAGCTTCCTAAAGACAGGTAGATACAATGAGCAGTTCTTC

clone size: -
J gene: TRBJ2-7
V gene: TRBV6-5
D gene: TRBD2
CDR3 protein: CASSYSTSGRYEQYF
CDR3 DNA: TGTGCCAGCAGTTACTCAACTAGCGGGAGATACGAGCAGTACTTC

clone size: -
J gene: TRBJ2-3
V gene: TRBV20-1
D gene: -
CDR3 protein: CSARVQRAQYF
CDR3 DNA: TGCAGTGCTAGAGTCCAGCGAGCGCAGTATTTT

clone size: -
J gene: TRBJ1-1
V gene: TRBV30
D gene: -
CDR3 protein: CAWSVRGGRNTEAFF
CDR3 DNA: TGTGCCTGGAGTGTACGGGGAGGACGGAACACTGAAGCTTTCTTT

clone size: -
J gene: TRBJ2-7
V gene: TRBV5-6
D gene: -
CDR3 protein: CASSFGNSYEQYF
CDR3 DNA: TGTGCCAGCAGCTTTGGCAACTCCTACGAGCAGTACTTC

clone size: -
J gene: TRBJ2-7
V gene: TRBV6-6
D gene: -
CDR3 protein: CASSYDGSTYEQYF
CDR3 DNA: TGTGCCAGCAGTTACGATGGCAGTACCTACGAGCAGTACTTC

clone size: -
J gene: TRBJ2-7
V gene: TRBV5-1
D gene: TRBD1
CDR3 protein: CASSQLTGEAYEQYF
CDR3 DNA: TGCGCCAGCAGCCAACTGACAGGGGAAGCCTACGAGCAGTACTTC

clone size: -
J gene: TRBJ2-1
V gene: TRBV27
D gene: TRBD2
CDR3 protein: CASSFPRTALAGDYNEQFF
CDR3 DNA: TGTGCCAGCAGTTTTCCCCGAACCGCTCTAGCGGGAGACTACAATGAGCAGTTCTTC

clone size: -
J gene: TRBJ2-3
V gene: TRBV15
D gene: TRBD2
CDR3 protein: CATSPRLAATSTDTQYF
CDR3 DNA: TGTGCCACCAGCCCACGACTAGCTGCAACTAGCACAGATACGCAGTATTTT

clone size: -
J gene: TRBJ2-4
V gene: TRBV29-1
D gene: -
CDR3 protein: CSVAEGPSVKNIQYF
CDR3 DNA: TGCAGCGTCGCGGAGGGCCCTTCGGTCAAAAACATTCAGTACTTC

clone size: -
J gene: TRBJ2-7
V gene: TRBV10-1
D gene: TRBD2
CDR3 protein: CASSALAGGEQYF
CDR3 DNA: TGCGCCAGCAGTGCGCTAGCGGGAGGAGAGCAGTACTTC

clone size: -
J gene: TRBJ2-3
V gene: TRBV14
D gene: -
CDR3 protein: CASSQRVGPGTDTQYF
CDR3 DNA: TGTGCCAGCAGCCAAAGAGTGGGGCCGGGCACAGATACGCAGTATTTT

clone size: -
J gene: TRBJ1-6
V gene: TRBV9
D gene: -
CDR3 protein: CASSVDPRNSPLHF
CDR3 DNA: TGTGCCAGCAGCGTAGACCCGCGGAATTCACCCCTCCACTTT

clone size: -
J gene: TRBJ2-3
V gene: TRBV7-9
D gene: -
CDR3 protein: CASSPQDTQYF
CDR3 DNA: TGTGCCAGCAGCCCCCAAGATACGCAGTATTTT

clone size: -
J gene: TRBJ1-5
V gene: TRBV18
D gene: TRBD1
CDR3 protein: CASSPRTGGQPQHF
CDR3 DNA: TGTGCCAGCTCACCACGTACAGGGGGTCAGCCCCAGCATTTT